Following are 14 T cell receptor beta chains from one sample sequenced in a study of T-cell reconstitution after alpha-beta-depleted transplantation in children. This sample's TCRbeta library carried unique molecular identifier barcodes. TCRdb ran MiXCR on the PCR reads and lists one entry per CDR3 protein. Altogether under 300,000 distinct CDR3 sequences are present, 11% being singletons, with the ten largest covering about 20%. The sequenced sample was peripheral blood, obtained 180 days after TCRalphabeta/CD19-depleted stem cell transplant. The receptor source for this set is a male patient between 2 and 15 years old who had a stem cell transplant for chronic granulomatous disease, so the T cells may come from the graft donor.

This clonotype was observed many times. J is TRBJ2-1 and V is TRBV29-1; D remains unclear. The germline CDR1 and CDR2 sequences are SQVTM and ANQGSEA. The germline V and J ends were trimmed by 3 bases and 10 bases, with 10 bases remaining between them. The CDR3 loop spans 11 amino acids. The CDR3 sequence is CSVELGREQFF. CDR3 DNA sequence: TGCAGCGTTGAGCTGGGAAGGGAGCAGTTCTTC.

Ten or more counts support this clonotype. The chain employs TRBV5-1 and TRBJ2-2, with unresolved D. The CDR3 is 16 amino acids. V was trimmed by 4 bases and J by 5 bases, leaving 18 bases between them. Germline CDR1 reads SGHRS; CDR2 reads YFSETQ. The CDR3 region has the DNA TGCGCCAGCAGCCTTGCTGTTGGACGTTGGACCGGGGAGCTGTTTTTT. Translation: CASSLAVGRWTGELFF.

This clonotype was observed many times. The chain carries TRBV6-2 or TRBV6-3 and TRBJ2-7; D may be TRBD1 or TRBD2 (5 bases each). The CDR3 runs 15 residues. The V end was cut by 0 bases, the J end by 0 bases, with 9 bases between. Looked up from germline, CDR1 is MNHEY and CDR2 is SVGEGT. CDR3 sequence reads: CASSYSWDGSYEQYF. The CDR3 nucleotides are TGTGCCAGCAGTTACTCGTGGGACGGCTCCTACGAGCAGTACTTC.

A remark on this clonotype: A read error may explain this, as a much larger clone is one base away. This chain's CDR3 is CVSTLGGNTYEQYF. In DNA form, the CDR3 reads TGTGTCAGCACCCTCGGAGGTAACACCTACGAGCAGTACTTC. The V and J genes are TRBV3-1 and TRBJ2-7, with D possibly TRBD2 on 5 matching bases. This CDR3 has 14 residues. Germline CDR1 and CDR2: LGHDT and YNNKEL (reference sequence).

The sample holds many counts of this clonotype. The V gene is TRBV5-5, the J gene TRBJ2-3, with D tentatively TRBD2 (6 bases). Germline loops: CDR1 SGHKS, CDR2 YYEKEE (reference sequence). The CDR3 has 16 amino acids. The V gene lost 3 bases and the J gene lost 0 bases, with 14 bases spanning the gap. CDR3 sequence reads: CASSSSGRTSTDTQYF. The CDR3 nucleotides read TGTGCCAGCAGCTCCTCGGGGAGGACTAGCACAGATACGCAGTATTTT. Full variable domain (rest looked up from reference TRBV5-5 and TRBJ2-3): DAGVTQSPTHLIKTRGQQVTLRCSPISGHKSVSWYQQVLGQGPQFIFQYYEKEERGRGNFPDRFSARQFPNYSSELNVNALLLGDSALYLCASSSSGRTSTDTQYFGPGTRLTVL.

This clonotype was found many times. V is TRBV5-1 and J is TRBJ2-1; D is ambiguous. Germline CDR1 reads SGHRS; CDR2 reads YFSETQ. V lost 1 base and J lost 9, with 8 bases in between. The CDR3 loop spans 12 amino acids. CDR3 in DNA: TGCGCCAGCAGCTTGTATGGCCCTGAGCAGTTCTTC. Translating gives CASSLYGPEQFF.

This clonotype came up many times. The chain is built from TRBV4-2 and TRBJ1-6; possible D gene TRBD1, 6 bases. CDR3 length: 13 amino acids. V lost 0 bases and J lost 10, with 7 bases in between. Germline lookup yields CDR1 LGHNA and CDR2 YNFKEQ. The chain's CDR3 is CASSQDRGSPLHF. In DNA form, the CDR3 reads TGTGCCAGCAGCCAAGATAGGGGGTCACCCCTCCACTTT.

This clonotype was seen ten or more times. The chain combines TRBV18 with TRBJ2-7; unclear D gene. The V and J ends lost 2 bases and 0 bases respectively, with 2 bases between them. Germline values: CDR1 KGHSH, CDR2 LQKENI. The length of the CDR3 is 12 residues. The CDR3 nucleotides are TGTGCCAGCTCACCAGTCTCCTACGAGCAGTACTTC. It yields the protein CASSPVSYEQYF.

The rearrangement links TRBV7-2 to TRBJ2-7; the D gene could be TRBD1 or TRBD2 (5 bases each). Germline-derived CDR1 and CDR2 are SGHTA and FQGNSA. Trimming cost V 5 bases and J 2 bases, with 13 bases left between them. The CDR3 runs 14 residues. The CDR3 nucleotides are TGTGCCAGCAGCGAGGGGACCTTCCCCTACGAGCAGTACTTC. This codes for CASSEGTFPYEQYF.

In its sample, this clonotype was seen many times. This sequence joins TRBV12-3 or TRBV12-4 and TRBJ2-7, with TRBD1 as a possible D gene (7 bases). V lost 6 bases to trimming and J lost 0 bases, with 15 bases between them. The CDR3 sequence is 15 residues long. CDR3 sequence reads: CASRDNRGGSYEQYF. CDR3 DNA: TGTGCCAGCAGGGATAACAGGGGAGGCTCCTACGAGCAGTACTTC.

At least ten counts were recorded for this clonotype. The chain couples TRBV6-2 or TRBV6-3 to TRBJ2-3, with 10 bases identical to TRBD2. Germline CDR1 MNHEY, CDR2 SVGEGT. The junction had 19 bases not matched to a gene; V was cut back by 2 bases and J by 5 bases. The CDR3 length is 20 residues. The CDR3 bases are TGTGCCAGCAGTTACGAATCGAGGGGATCCAGCGGGGGGGCCAAAGATACGCAGTATTTT. This gives the protein CASSYESRGSSGGAKDTQYF.

Many counts were recorded for this clonotype. The J gene is TRBJ1-6, the V gene TRBV5-1; D is ambiguous. V dropped 0 bases and J dropped 7 bases, with 11 bases sitting between them. CDR1 is SGHRS and CDR2 is YFSETQ in the germline V gene. The CDR3 contains 15 residues. The CDR3 DNA follows: TGCGCCAGCAGCTTGGGAGGTCCACCCAATTCACCCCTCCACTTT. It codes for CASSLGGPPNSPLHF.

Ten or more counts support this clonotype. The chain employs TRBV7-6 and TRBJ2-1; D is perhaps TRBD2 (5 bases). CDR1 is SGHVS and CDR2 is FNYEAQ in the germline V gene. CDR3 length: 15 amino acids. The V end was cut by 1 base, the J end by 4 bases, with 11 bases between. CDR3 nucleotides: TGTGCCAGCAGCTTAGAGGCCGGGGAGTACAATGAGCAGTTCTTC. Protein product: CASSLEAGEYNEQFF.

This clonotype was detected ten times or more. The CDR3 region has the DNA TGTGCCAGCAGTTTGGCCAATGAGCAGTTCTTC. Amino acid sequence: CASSLANEQFF. V and J are TRBV12-3 or TRBV12-4 and TRBJ2-1; D unclear. Trimming stripped 3 bases from V and 6 bases from J, with 3 bases between. The CDR3 is 11 residues long.